This T cell receptor beta chain was documented in a study of blood T cell repertoires in COVID-19. Study in general: Samples taken during acute and convalescent COVID-19 were collected in the United States, Italy and Spain.

Study processing details: Estimates of nucleated cell counts were drawn from the amplification of reference gene primers. Measured with immunoSEQ multiplex PCR; TCRdb has only the in-frame clones, and not every one. V, J and clone size are those of that table, while D and trimming were read from the DNA. The data show fewer than 300,000 clones, roughly 88% seen once. Unmatched junction bases numbered 3, after V lost 5 bases and J lost 5 bases. The germline gives CDR1 SNHLY, CDR2 FYNNEI. The length of the CDR3 is 13 residues. Seattle's enrolled individuals joined amid active infection and were then monitored longitudinally.

J is TRBJ1-5 and V is TRBV2; 7 bases match TRBD1. Sequencing was done on a sample of peripheral blood. The receptor's source is a human donor with COVID-19, enrolled during active disease. The donor label of this sample is uncertain. The CDR3 protein is CASSRTGDQPQHF. DNA of the CDR3: TGTGCCAGCAGTCGAACAGGGGATCAGCCCCAGCATTTT.